This T cell receptor beta chain was captured by sequencing in a study of CD8+CD57+ T cells in acquired aplastic anemia. Study overall: Sorted CD4+ plus CD8+ cells gave DNA averaging about 3 ug.

From germline, CDR1 is SNHLY and CDR2 FYNNEI. The CDR3 runs to 15 residues. Between the trimmed V and J ends, which lost 6 bases and 3 bases, there was a span of 16 bases. Study outcomes and limitations: Controls did not differ significantly from patients in CD8+ Simpson's diversity.

Investigators profiled TCR beta VDJ and CDR3 from genomic DNA template. TCRdb processed the reads anew with MiXCR; each CDR3 protein has one entry. The data show hundreds of thousands of distinct CDR3 sequences, 55% to 75% seen once. Points on this clonotype: Its antigen is unknown.

Material: sorted CD4+, CD8+, or CD8+CD57+ T cells (not recorded which) from PBMCs. This sequence was found in a human donor in good health, serving as a control. The chain couples TRBV2 to TRBJ2-3; the D gene is possibly TRBD1 (7 bases). In DNA form, the CDR3 reads TGTGCCAGCAGCCAGCAGGGGGGTACAACAGATACGCAGTATTTT. It is translated as CASSQQGGTTDTQYF.